Below, 19 T cell receptor beta chains from the same sample are listed, as sequenced in a study of blood T cell repertoires in COVID-19. Generated by immunoSEQ multiplex PCR, the TCRdb table keeps only in-frame clones and is missing some. The sample yields over 150,000 clones, approximately 88% seen once. The sequenced sample was peripheral blood. All receptors derive from a woman in her thirties or forties with COVID-19, enrolled during active disease.

J is TRBJ2-3 and V is TRBV4-1; TRBD2 matches 12 bases. CDR3 length: 17 residues. The J segment lost 0 bases and the V segment lost 3 bases, leaving 4 bases of the junction unmatched. Germline loops: CDR1 MGHRA, CDR2 YSYEKL. The CDR3 DNA follows: TGCGCCAGCAGCCAGACCGGGACTAGCGGGAGCACAGATACGCAGTATTTT. The encoded protein is CASSQTGTSGSTDTQYF.

V and J are TRBV12-3 or TRBV12-4 and TRBJ2-1; weak D call: TRBD2 (6 bases). V was trimmed by 6 bases and J by 12 bases, leaving 15 bases between them. The CDR3 has 12 residues. In DNA, the CDR3 is TGTGCCAGCAGAGGACTCGGGGGTGCGCAGTTCTTC. This codes for CASRGLGGAQFF.

The chain combines TRBV19 with TRBJ1-1; weak D call: TRBD1 (6 bases). The CDR3 sequence is 16 residues long. The V end was cut by 5 bases, the J end by 4 bases, with 20 bases between. Per the germline V gene, CDR1 is LNHDA and CDR2 is SQIVND (reference sequence). The CDR3 DNA follows: TGTGCCAGTAGTCCCTACAGGGCGGAGGCAGGCACTGAAGCTTTCTTT. It is translated as CASSPYRAEAGTEAFF.

This chain connects TRBV4-2 to TRBJ2-1; TRBD2 aligns across 10 bases. The J segment lost 6 bases and the V segment lost 2 bases, leaving 7 bases of the junction unmatched. This CDR3 comprises 16 residues. From germline, CDR1 is LGHNA and CDR2 YNFKEQ. This chain's CDR3 is CASSQPAGGLFNEQFF. The CDR3 region has the DNA TGTGCCAGCAGCCAACCAGCGGGAGGGCTATTCAATGAGCAGTTCTTC.

The chain is built from TRBV5-1 and TRBJ1-1, with D unclear. V lost 3 bases and J 1 base, leaving 7 bases between the germline ends. This CDR3 has 13 amino acids. Germline V lookup: CDR1 SGHRS, CDR2 YFSETQ. The chain's CDR3 is CASSSLRNTEAFF. The CDR3 region has the DNA TGCGCCAGCAGCTCCCTGCGGAACACTGAAGCTTTCTTT.

The chain combines TRBV20-1 with TRBJ1-2; D is ambiguous. Germline loops: CDR1 DFQATT, CDR2 SNEGSKA (reference sequence). Trimming removed 3 bases from V and 9 bases from J, with 8 bases in between. This CDR3 is built from 10 residues. CDR3 sequence reads: CSARRESYTF. DNA of the CDR3: TGCAGTGCTAGGAGGGAAAGCTACACCTTC.

CDR3 protein: CASSLSPYEQYF. The CDR3 DNA reads TGTGCCAGCAGTTTATCTCCATACGAGCAGTACTTC. This chain uses TRBV27 with TRBJ2-7; D gene ambiguous. Germline-derived CDR1 and CDR2 are MNHEY and SMNVEV (reference sequence). The CDR3 length is 12 residues. V gave up 0 bases and J gave up 4 bases, with 4 bases separating them.

This clone was counted a single time. The genes are TRBV29-1 and TRBJ2-7, with TRBD1 matching 8 bases. The germline V gene encodes CDR1 SQVTM and CDR2 ANQGSEA. The junction had 4 bases not matched to a gene; V was cut back by 4 bases and J by 2 bases. The CDR3 contains 13 residues. The CDR3 DNA reads as TGCAGCGTTGCCGGACAGGGAGCCTACGAGCAGTACTTC. Protein sequence: CSVAGQGAYEQYF.

This chain links TRBV5-5 with TRBJ2-1; the D is unclear. This CDR3 has 15 amino acids. In germline, CDR1 is SGHKS, CDR2 YYEKEE (reference sequence). Trimming cost V 2 bases and J 2 bases, with 11 bases left between them. The CDR3, as DNA: TGTGCCAGCAGCTTCCGTAGGAGCCCCTACAATGAGCAGTTCTTC. Its protein is CASSFRRSPYNEQFF.

This chain connects TRBV5-1 to TRBJ1-5; D is unresolved. The CDR3 totals 15 residues. Germline-derived CDR1 and CDR2 are SGHRS and YFSETQ. The germline V and J ends were trimmed by 4 bases and 1 base, with 12 bases remaining between them. The CDR3 DNA follows: TGCGCCAGCAGCCTGGGCCTCGGGAGCAATCAGCCCCAGCATTTT. Translation: CASSLGLGSNQPQHF.

As for this clone: The same CDR3 arises from other DNA sequences in this sample as well. The chain couples TRBV5-4 to TRBJ1-2; D remains unclear. Deletions cut 4 bases from V and 3 bases from J, with 7 bases between. This CDR3 has 12 amino acids. The V gene's germline CDR1 is SGHNT and CDR2 YYREEE (reference sequence). For the CDR3, the DNA is TGTGCCAGCAGCCCCGGGGACTATGGCTACACCTTC. Residues: CASSPGDYGYTF.

The chain links TRBV28 to TRBJ2-7; 9 nucleotides align to TRBD1. Germline V gene sequence: CDR1 MDHEN, CDR2 SYDVKM. The V and J ends lost 5 bases and 4 bases, in that order; junction bases with no gene match: 6. There are 14 residues in the CDR3. The CDR3 loop is CASSPWDRVYEQYF. CDR3 nucleotide sequence: TGTGCCAGCAGTCCCTGGGACAGGGTGTACGAGCAGTACTTC.

The chain uses TRBV24-1 and TRBJ1-4; D unresolved. V was pared by 10 bases and J by 1 base, with 6 bases between. Germline V gene lookup returns CDR1 KGHDR and CDR2 SFDVKD. The CDR3 is 12 amino acids. The CDR3 sequence is CATGGTNEKLFF. The CDR3 DNA follows: TGTGCCACGGGAGGAACTAATGAAAAACTGTTTTTT.

This rearrangement joins TRBV9 to TRBJ2-2; D not certain. Germline V gives CDR1 SGDLS, CDR2 YYNGEE. The CDR3 sequence is 16 residues long. V lost 5 bases and J lost 2, with 16 bases in between. CDR3 DNA: TGTGCCAGCAGTCGACCGTCGACTTTTAACACCGGGGAGCTGTTTTTT. Translation gives CASSRPSTFNTGELFF. Filled out from reference TRBV9 and TRBJ2-2, the complete variable domain reads DSGVTQTPKHLITATGQRVTLRCSPRSGDLSVYWYQQSLDQGLQFLIQYYNGEERAKGNILERFSAQQFPDLHSELNLSSLELGDSALYFCASSRPSTFNTGELFFGEGSRLTVL.

The chain employs TRBV9 and TRBJ2-2; 7 nucleotides line up with TRBD1. The CDR3 is made up of 15 amino acids. Germline-derived CDR1 and CDR2 are SGDLS and YYNGEE. With 5 bases clipped from V and 7 bases from J, the junction kept 11 bases outside the gene matches. CDR3 protein: CASRDDREKIGELFF. As DNA, the CDR3 is TGTGCCAGCAGAGATGACAGGGAAAAAATCGGGGAGCTGTTTTTT. The entire variable domain, with the rest obtained from reference TRBV9 and TRBJ2-2, is as follows: DSGVTQTPKHLITATGQRVTLRCSPRSGDLSVYWYQQSLDQGLQFLIQYYNGEERAKGNILERFSAQQFPDLHSELNLSSLELGDSALYFCASRDDREKIGELFFGEGSRLTVL.

The chain links TRBV29-1 to TRBJ2-3; no clear D. Deletions cut 4 bases from V and 6 bases from J, with 17 bases between. The CDR3 length is 14 residues. In germline, CDR1 is SQVTM, CDR2 ANQGSEA. This chain's CDR3 is CSVGSVTSGDTQYF. The CDR3 bases are TGCAGCGTTGGGAGCGTCACGTCCGGGGATACGCAGTATTTT.

On this clone: The same CDR3 can be traced to other DNA sequences in this sample. The rearrangement uses TRBV18 and TRBJ2-5, with 7 nucleotides matching TRBD2. V dropped 3 bases and J dropped 1; count of bases not matched to a gene: 2. CDR1 is KGHSH and CDR2 is LQKENI in the germline V gene. This CDR3 has 14 residues. CDR3 sequence reads: CASSPPSGQETQYF. DNA for the CDR3: TGTGCCAGCTCACCCCCTAGCGGCCAAGAGACCCAGTACTTC.

The V gene is TRBV9, the J gene TRBJ2-2; tentative D call: TRBD1 (6 bases). V was pared by 5 bases and J by 4 bases, with 6 bases between. This CDR3 is 12 amino acids long. The V gene's germline CDR1 is SGDLS and CDR2 YYNGEE. The CDR3 region is CASRDSTGELFF. CDR3 bases: TGTGCCAGCAGGGACAGCACCGGGGAGCTGTTTTTT.

The count of this clone is one. V is TRBV5-1 and J is TRBJ1-1; 7 bases align to TRBD1. In germline, CDR1 is SGHRS, CDR2 YFSETQ. This CDR3 has 17 residues. J gave up 0 bases and V 2 bases, and 10 bases lay outside the gene matches. The CDR3 protein is CASSFRTGPLMNTEAFF. DNA for the CDR3: TGCGCCAGCAGCTTTAGGACAGGACCCTTAATGAACACTGAAGCTTTCTTT.